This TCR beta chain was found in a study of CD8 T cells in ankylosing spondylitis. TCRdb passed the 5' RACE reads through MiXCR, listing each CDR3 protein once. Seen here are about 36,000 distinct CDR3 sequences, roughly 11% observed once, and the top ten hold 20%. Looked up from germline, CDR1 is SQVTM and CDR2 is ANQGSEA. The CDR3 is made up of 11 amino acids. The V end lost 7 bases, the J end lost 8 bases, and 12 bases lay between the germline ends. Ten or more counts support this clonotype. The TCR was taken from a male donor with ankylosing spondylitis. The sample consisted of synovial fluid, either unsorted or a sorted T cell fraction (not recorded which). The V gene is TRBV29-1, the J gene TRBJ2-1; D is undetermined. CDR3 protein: CSALSYYEQFF. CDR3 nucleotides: TGCAGCGCCCTCTCATATTATGAGCAGTTCTTC.